This T cell receptor beta chain originates from a study of read filtering for tumor transcriptome and immune sequencing. On the study more broadly: By R-ISS, stages I, II and III held about 8, 15 and 7 patients.

From approximately 430 ng of RNA, a library with molecular barcoded alpha/delta and beta/gamma adaptors was made. TCRdb processed the reads anew with MiXCR; each CDR3 protein has one entry. The table has 35,000 to 50,000 distinct CDR3 sequences, approximately 12% seen once. A few counts support this clonotype. As yet, its antigen is unknown. The length of the CDR3 is 15 residues. J was trimmed by 5 bases and V by 1 base; bases with no gene match: 5. Per the germline V gene, CDR1 is SGHAT and CDR2 is FQNNGV. Study outcomes and limitations: The sorted CD138-negative fraction was a mixed bone marrow immune population, not purified T cells.

Material: a population of CD138-negative cells sorted from bone marrow. The sequence came from a donor at least 40 years old with multiple myeloma. This chain connects TRBV11-2 to TRBJ2-7, with 10 bases aligning to TRBD2. CDR3 in amino acids: CASSLGISGGHEQYF. DNA for the CDR3: TGTGCCAGCAGCTTAGGAATTAGCGGGGGGCACGAGCAGTACTTC.